This T cell receptor (beta chain) was documented in a study of Ad26.COV2.S vaccination and SARS-CoV-2 variants. Trimming removed 1 base from V and 1 base from J, with 5 bases in between. Germline lookup yields CDR1 SGHDN and CDR2 FVKESK. There are 14 residues in the CDR3. The assay was immunoSEQ multiplex PCR, and TCRdb's table has in-frame clones only and misses some. The data hold hundreds of thousands of clones, with around 92% observed a single time. This sample's treatment: around 19 received Ad26.COV2.S at low or high dose, single or two shots; 5 received placebo; per-sample allocation not given. Collection of samples fell on day 63 after the first vaccine or placebo injection. This Boston cohort included adults aged 18-55 years. Its platform was an Ad26 vector, and its expressed antigen was Wuhan-strain SARS-CoV-2 spike. About this clone: Its antigen is unidentified. Other nucleotide sequences in the sample specify the same CDR3.

Study-wide points: Non-spike TCR breadth did not differ much between vaccine and placebo recipients. People who got the vaccine had more spike-specific TCR breadth than people who got placebo.

Here the sequenced sample was peripheral blood, taken in a trial of Ad26.COV2.S vaccine versus placebo. The sequence came from a person between 18 and 59 years old who received the Ad26.COV2.S COVID-19 vaccine or a placebo. The chain recombines TRBV14 with TRBJ2-1; tentative D call: TRBD1 (5 bases). CDR3 protein: CASSQGQSYNEQFF. CDR3 sequence (DNA): TGTGCCAGCAGCCAAGGACAGTCCTACAATGAGCAGTTCTTC.